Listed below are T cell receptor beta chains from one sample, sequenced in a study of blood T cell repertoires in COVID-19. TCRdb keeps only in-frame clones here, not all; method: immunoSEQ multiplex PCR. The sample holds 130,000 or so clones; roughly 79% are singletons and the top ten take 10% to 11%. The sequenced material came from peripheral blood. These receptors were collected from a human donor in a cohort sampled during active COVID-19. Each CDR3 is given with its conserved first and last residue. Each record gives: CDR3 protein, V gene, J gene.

CASSKGASSGNTIYF,TRBV21-1,TRBJ1-3
CASSRGDGSYTEAFF,TRBV5-5,TRBJ1-1
CASSLGQGHEQYF,TRBV11-2,TRBJ2-7
CASRTSGTDTQYF,TRBV7-2,TRBJ2-3
CASSDVTGYNYEQYF,TRBV2,TRBJ2-7
CASSDWGQGDEQFF,TRBV6-4,TRBJ2-1
CSVGQGDYGYTF,TRBV29-1,TRBJ1-2
CASSFAAAYGYTF,TRBV12-3/TRBV12-4,TRBJ1-2
CAWRTDSNSPLHF,TRBV30,TRBJ1-6
CASNTGWPTWGGYTF,TRBV6-5,TRBJ1-2
CASSLAGRGDEKLFF,TRBV28,TRBJ1-4
CASSQEGTKTSNYGYTF,TRBV4-2,TRBJ1-2
CASSSDRANEQYF,TRBV6-5,TRBJ2-7
CAGTGGARPGANVLTF,TRBV30,TRBJ2-6
CASSGTGSQETQYF,TRBV5-6,TRBJ2-5
CAISESSGGYNEQFF,TRBV10-3,TRBJ2-1
CASSLETGDEQYF,TRBV2,TRBJ2-7
CASSLAGAGVFSPLHF,TRBV5-1,TRBJ1-6
CASSSSGQKYEQYF,TRBV5-4,TRBJ2-7
CASSYSGTGNTEAFF,TRBV6-5,TRBJ1-1
CASSEARGMNEKLFF,TRBV2,TRBJ1-4
CASSLPGGYEQYF,TRBV5-6,TRBJ2-7
CASSLSVANYGYTF,TRBV7-9,TRBJ1-2
CASTVDTGNQPQHF,TRBV18,TRBJ1-5
CASSNRSYGYTF,TRBV19,TRBJ1-2
CASSPGLAGAFYNEQFF,TRBV5-4,TRBJ2-1
CATRRGVGSYEQYF,TRBV6-5,TRBJ2-7
CASSIQGLSNQPQHF,TRBV19,TRBJ1-5
CASSLGQGPYEQYF,TRBV27,TRBJ2-7
CASSLGGTGREASNQPQHF,TRBV5-1,TRBJ1-5
CASSGAGAGYNTGELFF,TRBV2,TRBJ2-2
CSVEDQMSGNTIYF,TRBV29-1,TRBJ1-3
CASSRPDRGEEQYF,TRBV4-1,TRBJ2-7
CASSDLSGGSYNEQFF,TRBV9,TRBJ2-1
CASTSPGRHTLTAEAFF,TRBV19,TRBJ1-1
CASSSEERTGREQYF,TRBV7-9,TRBJ2-7
CASSSWSRNSNQPQHF,TRBV28,TRBJ1-5
CASSLGGRGALDEQYF,TRBV7-9,TRBJ2-7
CASTPRDRGWNEQFF,TRBV5-1,TRBJ2-1
CASSLYGPGQGAKRNTEAFF,TRBV5-1,TRBJ1-1
CATGRGVSTEAFF,TRBV4-1,TRBJ1-1
CASSVVAVSYEQYF,TRBV9,TRBJ2-7
CASNEGGSDTQYF,TRBV6-5,TRBJ2-3
CASSPTGITNEKLFF,TRBV7-9,TRBJ1-4
CASSPAARNTEAFF,TRBV18,TRBJ1-1
CAWSVKPEHRVGYNEQFF,TRBV30,TRBJ2-1
CAYLDRGNEKLFF,TRBV30,TRBJ1-4
CASSVVGFIGGTDTQYF,TRBV9,TRBJ2-3
CASSLGLAGSTDTQYF,TRBV5-1,TRBJ2-3
CASSIGGYSNQPQHF,TRBV19,TRBJ1-5
CASSPRQGSPYEQYF,TRBV4-1,TRBJ2-7
CASSGNRGTQPQHF,TRBV28,TRBJ1-5
CASSPRPYEQYF,TRBV7-8,TRBJ2-7
CASSLGGVNEKLFF,TRBV5-4,TRBJ1-4
CASSAEVAWGNQPQHF,TRBV6-1,TRBJ1-5